The 12 T cell receptor beta chains in this list originate from one sample, sequenced in a study of T cells in localized non-small cell lung cancer. Data came from immunoSEQ multiplex PCR; TCRdb stores just in-frame clones and leaves some out. The sample consists of tens of thousands of clones, under 90% of them appearing once. Sequences were derived from peripheral blood, sampled before any cancer treatment. The receptors originated from a man aged 40-75 years with stage I squamous cell lung carcinoma.

The CDR3 reads CASSIGSKFQPQHF. CDR3 nucleotides: TGTGCCAGTAGTATAGGTAGTAAATTTCAGCCCCAGCATTTT. The V call is TRBV19, the J call TRBJ1-5; D ambiguous. V lost 1 base, J lost 6 bases, and 10 bases lay in between. The CDR3 is 14 residues long. CDR1 and CDR2 from the germline V gene are LNHDA and SQIVND (reference sequence).

The chain joins TRBV5-1 to TRBJ2-7; D assignment may be TRBD1 or TRBD2 (7 bases each). From germline, CDR1 is SGHRS and CDR2 YFSETQ. The CDR3 extends over 13 amino acids. The V and J ends lost 3 bases and 2 bases respectively, with 9 bases between them. For the CDR3, the DNA is TGCGCCAGCAGCTCAGGGGGGGCCTACGAGCAGTACTTC. Its translation: CASSSGGAYEQYF.

The chain combines TRBV18 with TRBJ2-1; possibly TRBD1 for D (6 bases). This CDR3 has 15 amino acids. The V and J ends lost 6 bases and 7 bases respectively, with 19 bases between them. Germline CDR1 KGHSH, CDR2 LQKENI. The CDR3 coding sequence is TGTGCCAGCTCTCCCTCACAGGGTTCTCTGAATGAGCAGTTCTTC. Translation gives CASSPSQGSLNEQFF.

This chain links TRBV7-9 with TRBJ2-7; D unresolved. The V and J ends lost 8 bases and 3 bases respectively, with 11 bases between them. In germline, CDR1 is SEHNR, CDR2 FQNEAQ (reference sequence). The CDR3 length is 12 residues. The CDR3 nucleotides read TGTGCCAGCGGTTACGGATACTACGAGCAGTACTTC. It encodes CASGYGYYEQYF. Full variable domain (outside the CDR3, taken from reference TRBV7-9 and TRBJ2-7): DTGVSQNPRHKITKRGQNVTFRCDPISEHNRLYWYRQTLGQGPEFLTYFQNEAQLEKSRLLSDRFSAERPKGSFSTLEIQRTEQGDSAMYLCASGYGYYEQYFGPGTRLTVT.

This chain connects TRBV29-1 to TRBJ1-2, with 8 bases identical to TRBD1. Looked up from germline, CDR1 is SQVTM and CDR2 is ANQGSEA. V shed 6 bases and J 4 bases; nucleotides not matched to a gene: 4. The CDR3 consists of 12 residues. CDR3 coding DNA: TGCAGCGTCGAGACAGGGGCCTATGGCTACACCTTC. The encoded protein is CSVETGAYGYTF.

This sequence joins TRBV5-1 and TRBJ2-5; 10 bases fit TRBD1. The J call may be mistaken, given a closer DNA end match to TRBJ2-7. Germline V gene sequence: CDR1 SGHRS, CDR2 YFSETQ. CDR3 length: 15 amino acids. CDR3 nucleotides: TGCGCCAGCAGCTTGGAAGGGACAGGGGTCTACGAGCAGTACTTC. Translating it yields CASSLEGTGVYEQYF.

CDR3 region: CASGQGVLYF. DNA of the CDR3: TGTGCCAGCGGCCAGGGTGTCCTGTATTTT. The chain couples TRBV25-1 to TRBJ2-3, with D possibly being TRBD1 (5 bases). V lost 8 bases and J 14 bases, leaving 14 bases between the germline ends. Germline V CDR1 and CDR2: MGHDK, SYGVNS. This CDR3 region has 10 residues.

The chain uses TRBV19 and TRBJ1-4, with D possibly being TRBD1 (5 bases). Per germline, CDR1 LNHDA and CDR2 SQIVND (reference sequence). Trimming left V 4 bases short and J 2 bases short, with 8 bases between. CDR3 length: 14 residues. CDR3 coding DNA: TGTGCCAGTAGTACCCAGGGCACTAATGAAAAACTGTTTTTT. As protein: CASSTQGTNEKLFF.

The rearrangement joins TRBV5-1 to TRBJ1-1, with D unresolved. CDR1 SGHRS and CDR2 YFSETQ come from the germline V gene. Trimming removed 5 bases from V and 1 base from J, with 12 bases in between. This CDR3 has 14 residues. The CDR3 region is CASRFLEGNTEAFF. DNA for the CDR3: TGCGCCAGCAGATTTTTGGAGGGGAACACTGAAGCTTTCTTT. Full variable domain (remainder filled in from reference TRBV5-1 and TRBJ1-1): KAGVTQTPRYLIKTRGQQVTLSCSPISGHRSVSWYQQTPGQGLQFLFEYFSETQRNKGNFPGRFSGRQFSNSRSEMNVSTLELGDSALYLCASRFLEGNTEAFFGQGTRLTVV.

The chain is built from TRBV5-1 and TRBJ2-3; 10 bases match TRBD2. Germline V gene lookup returns CDR1 SGHRS and CDR2 YFSETQ. This CDR3 comprises 16 residues. The V and J ends lost 2 bases and 6 bases, in that order; junction bases with no gene match: 9. For the CDR3, the DNA is TGCGCCAGCAGCTTAGGGACTAGCGCTGGTTACGATACGCAGTATTTT. Protein product: CASSLGTSAGYDTQYF.

This clone has more than one count but fewer than ten. The chain joins TRBV2 to TRBJ1-6; D is uncertain. With 4 bases removed from V and 9 bases from J, the gap between germline ends came to 7 bases. Germline V lookup: CDR1 SNHLY, CDR2 FYNNEI. CDR3 length equals 12 residues. This CDR3 is CASSAGSSPLHF. CDR3 in DNA: TGTGCCAGCAGTGCAGGATCTTCACCCCTCCACTTT.

The genes are TRBV6-5 and TRBJ2-5; D possibly uses TRBD1 or TRBD2 (6 bases each). Trimming left V 2 bases short and J 6 bases short, with 13 bases between. In germline, CDR1 is MNHEY, CDR2 SVGAGI. The CDR3 runs to 14 residues. This CDR3 reads CASSYNREAKTQYF. CDR3 sequence (DNA): TGTGCCAGCAGTTACAACAGGGAGGCAAAGACCCAGTACTTC.